The subject of this entry is one T cell receptor beta chain. The antigen remains undetermined. The CDR3 extends over 15 amino acids. Germline values: CDR1 SQVTM, CDR2 ANQGSEA. Trimming took off 7 bases at V and 6 bases at J, with 22 bases between the two ends. Primers used in a second PCR of roughly 6 to 12 cycles were a sample-barcoded 5' primer and a J-beta primer mix. Every individual sample yielded 2.5 million or more paired-end reads (each containing CDR3). TCRdb re-called the 5' RACE reads with MiXCR, one entry per CDR3 protein. The table lists approximately 600,000 distinct CDR3 sequences, under 70% of them singletons. The sample originates from a study of blood T cells in healthy people across ages. Points from the study as a whole: Calculation of diversity from one million T cells yielded estimates considered to be underestimates. Across the age range, TCR beta diversity per million T cells fell in a roughly linear way.

This TCR came from a man between 60 and 70 years old in good health. Sequenced material: blood. The chain links TRBV29-1 to TRBJ2-1, with TRBD2 as a possible D gene (5 bases). CDR3 nucleotides: TGCAGCGCAGCACTCGGGCTAGCTTTCCTCAATGAGCAGTTCTTC. It translates to CSAALGLAFLNEQFF.